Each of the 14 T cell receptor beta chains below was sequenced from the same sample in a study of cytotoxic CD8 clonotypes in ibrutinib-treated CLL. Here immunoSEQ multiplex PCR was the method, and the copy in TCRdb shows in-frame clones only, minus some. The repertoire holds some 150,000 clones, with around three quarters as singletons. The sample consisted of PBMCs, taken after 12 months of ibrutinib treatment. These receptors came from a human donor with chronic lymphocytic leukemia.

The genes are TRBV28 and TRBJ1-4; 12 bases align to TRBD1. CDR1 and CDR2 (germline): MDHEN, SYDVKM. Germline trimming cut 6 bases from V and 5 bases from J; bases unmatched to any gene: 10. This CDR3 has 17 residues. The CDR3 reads CASRAPGQGAGNEKLFF. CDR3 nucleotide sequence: TGTGCCAGCAGAGCTCCGGGACAGGGGGCCGGCAATGAAAAACTGTTTTTT.

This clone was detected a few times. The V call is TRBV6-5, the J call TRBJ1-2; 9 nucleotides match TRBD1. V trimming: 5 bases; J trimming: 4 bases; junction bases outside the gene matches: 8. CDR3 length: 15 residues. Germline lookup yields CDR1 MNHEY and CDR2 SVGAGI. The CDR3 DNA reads TGTGCCAGCAGTACTCTGGGACAGGGAGTCTATGGCTACACCTTC. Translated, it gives CASSTLGQGVYGYTF.

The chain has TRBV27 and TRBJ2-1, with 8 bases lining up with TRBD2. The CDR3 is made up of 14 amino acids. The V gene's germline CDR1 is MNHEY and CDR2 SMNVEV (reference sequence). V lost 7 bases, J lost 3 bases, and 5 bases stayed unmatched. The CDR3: CASMHGRVYNEQFF. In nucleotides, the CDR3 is TGTGCCAGCATGCACGGGAGGGTCTACAATGAGCAGTTCTTC.

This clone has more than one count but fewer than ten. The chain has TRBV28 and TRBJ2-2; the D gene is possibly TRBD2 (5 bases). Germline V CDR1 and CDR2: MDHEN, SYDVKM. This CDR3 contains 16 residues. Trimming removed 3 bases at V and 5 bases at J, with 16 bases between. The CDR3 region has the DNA TGTGCCAGCAGTTTTGGTACTAGTCGTATTACCGGGGAGCTGTTTTTT. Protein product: CASSFGTSRITGELFF. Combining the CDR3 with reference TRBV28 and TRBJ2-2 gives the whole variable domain DVKVTQSSRYLVKRTGEKVFLECVQDMDHENMFWYRQDPGLGLRLIYFSYDVKMKEKGDIPEGYSVSREKKERFSLILESASTNQTSMYLCASSFGTSRITGELFFGEGSRLTVL.

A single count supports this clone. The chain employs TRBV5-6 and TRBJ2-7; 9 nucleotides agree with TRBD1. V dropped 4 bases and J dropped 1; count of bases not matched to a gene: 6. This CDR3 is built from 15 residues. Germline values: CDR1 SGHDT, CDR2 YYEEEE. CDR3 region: CASSPMGQGSYEQYF. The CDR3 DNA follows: TGTGCCAGCAGCCCTATGGGACAGGGATCCTACGAGCAGTACTTC.

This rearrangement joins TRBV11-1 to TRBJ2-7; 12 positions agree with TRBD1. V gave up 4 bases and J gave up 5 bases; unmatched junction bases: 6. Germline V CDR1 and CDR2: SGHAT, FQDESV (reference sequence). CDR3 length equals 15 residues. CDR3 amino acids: CASSSQGQGADEQYF. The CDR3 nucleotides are TGTGCCAGCAGCTCCCAGGGACAGGGGGCGGACGAGCAGTACTTC.

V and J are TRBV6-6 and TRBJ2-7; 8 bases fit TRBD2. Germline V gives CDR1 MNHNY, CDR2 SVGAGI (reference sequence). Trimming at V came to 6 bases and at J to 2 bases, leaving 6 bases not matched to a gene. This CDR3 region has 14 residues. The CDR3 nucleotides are TGTGCCAGCAGCCCACAGCGGGGGACCTACGAGCAGTACTTC. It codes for CASSPQRGTYEQYF.

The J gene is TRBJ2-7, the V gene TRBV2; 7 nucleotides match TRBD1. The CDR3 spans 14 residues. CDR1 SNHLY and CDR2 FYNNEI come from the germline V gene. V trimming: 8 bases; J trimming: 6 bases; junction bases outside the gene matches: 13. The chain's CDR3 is CASSLGTAGSEQYF. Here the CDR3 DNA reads TGTGCCAGCTCCCTCGGGACAGCTGGGTCCGAGCAGTACTTC.

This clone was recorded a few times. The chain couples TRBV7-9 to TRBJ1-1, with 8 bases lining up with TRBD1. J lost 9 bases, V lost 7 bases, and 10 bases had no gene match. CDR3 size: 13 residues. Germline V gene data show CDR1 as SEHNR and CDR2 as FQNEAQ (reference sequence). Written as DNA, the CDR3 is TGTGCCAGCATCGGGACAGGTTTAGCCCAAGCTTTCTTT. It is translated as CASIGTGLAQAFF. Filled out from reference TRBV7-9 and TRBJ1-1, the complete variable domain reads DTGVSQNPRHKITKRGQNVTFRCDPISEHNRLYWYRQTLGQGPEFLTYFQNEAQLEKSRLLSDRFSAERPKGSFSTLEIQRTEQGDSAMYLCASIGTGLAQAFFGQGTRLTVV.

Written as DNA, the CDR3 is TGTGCCTGGAGTGGAAAGGGTTGGGAGCCCCAGCATTTT. Amino acid sequence: CAWSGKGWEPQHF. J is TRBJ1-5 and V is TRBV30, with unresolved D. Germline lookup yields CDR1 GTSNPN and CDR2 SVGIG (reference sequence). V was trimmed by 1 base and J by 8 bases, leaving 12 bases between them. The CDR3 extends over 13 amino acids.

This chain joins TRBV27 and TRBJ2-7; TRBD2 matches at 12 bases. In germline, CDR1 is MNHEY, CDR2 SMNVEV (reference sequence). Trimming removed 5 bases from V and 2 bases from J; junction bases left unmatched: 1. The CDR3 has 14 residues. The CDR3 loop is CASSPSGRAYEQYF. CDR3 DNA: TGTGCCAGCAGTCCTAGCGGGAGGGCCTACGAGCAGTACTTC.

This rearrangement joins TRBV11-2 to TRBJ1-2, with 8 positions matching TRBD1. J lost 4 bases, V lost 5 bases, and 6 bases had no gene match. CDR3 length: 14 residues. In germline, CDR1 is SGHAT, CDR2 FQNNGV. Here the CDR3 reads CASSRSTGAYGYTF. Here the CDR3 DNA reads TGTGCCAGCAGCCGCTCGACAGGGGCCTATGGCTACACCTTC.

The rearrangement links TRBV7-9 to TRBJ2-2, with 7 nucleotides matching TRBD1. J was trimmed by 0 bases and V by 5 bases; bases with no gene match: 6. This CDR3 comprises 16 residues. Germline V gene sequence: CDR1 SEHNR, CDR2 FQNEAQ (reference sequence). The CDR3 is CASSQLGTANTGELFF. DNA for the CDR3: TGTGCCAGCAGCCAACTTGGGACAGCGAACACCGGGGAGCTGTTTTTT.

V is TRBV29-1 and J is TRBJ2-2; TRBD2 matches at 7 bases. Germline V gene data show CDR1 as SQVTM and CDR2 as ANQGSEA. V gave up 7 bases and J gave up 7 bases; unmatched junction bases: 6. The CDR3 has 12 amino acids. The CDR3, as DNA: TGCAGCGCCCGATCGGGGGGCGGGGAGCTGTTTTTT. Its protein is CSARSGGGELFF.